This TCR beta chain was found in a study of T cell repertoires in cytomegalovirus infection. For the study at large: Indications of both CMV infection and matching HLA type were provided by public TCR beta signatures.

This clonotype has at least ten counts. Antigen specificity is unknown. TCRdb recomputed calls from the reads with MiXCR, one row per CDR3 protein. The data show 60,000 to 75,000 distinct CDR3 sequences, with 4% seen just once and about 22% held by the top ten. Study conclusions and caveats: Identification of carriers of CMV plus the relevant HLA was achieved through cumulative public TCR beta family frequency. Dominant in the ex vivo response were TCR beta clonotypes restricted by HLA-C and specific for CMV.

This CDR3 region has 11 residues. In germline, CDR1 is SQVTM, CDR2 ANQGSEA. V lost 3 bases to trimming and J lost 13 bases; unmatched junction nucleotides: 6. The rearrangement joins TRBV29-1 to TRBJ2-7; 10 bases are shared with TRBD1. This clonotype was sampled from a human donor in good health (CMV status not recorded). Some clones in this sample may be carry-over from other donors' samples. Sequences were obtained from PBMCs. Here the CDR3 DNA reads TGCAGCGTTGACGGACAGGGGGGGAAATACTTC. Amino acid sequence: CSVDGQGGKYF.